This TCR beta chain was recorded in a study of technical replicates of blood from four donors. Some clones are missing from TCRdb's copy, which holds only in-frame ones; the method was immunoSEQ multiplex PCR. Here the sample spans under 85,000 clones, approximately 91% being singletons. This clone was counted once. The germline V and J ends were trimmed by 7 bases and 0 bases, with 14 bases remaining between them. CDR3 length equals 15 residues. CDR1 and CDR2 (germline): LGHNT, FRNRAP. V and J are TRBV12-5 and TRBJ2-3, with D possibly TRBD2 on 6 matching bases. The sequencing sample was made of T cells isolated from PBMCs. This receptor was taken from a human donor in good health. Some clones in this sample may be carry-over from other donors' samples. CDR3 in amino acids: CASVGGYGSTDTQYF. The CDR3 coding sequence is TGTGCTAGTGTGGGGGGTTATGGTAGCACAGATACGCAGTATTTT.